These 23 T cell receptor beta chains originate from one sample sequenced in a study of blood T cell repertoires in COVID-19. Assay: immunoSEQ multiplex PCR; the TCRdb copy retains only in-frame clones and omits some. The sample carries 75,000 to 90,000 clones, under 90% recorded once. The specimen sequenced was peripheral blood. Receptors were obtained from a middle-aged woman with active or convalescent COVID-19.

This clone is labeled medium-sized (0.01 to 0.1%). This sequence joins TRBV19 and TRBJ1-5, with a weak D call TRBD1 (5 bases). Looked up from germline, CDR1 is LNHDA and CDR2 is SQIVND (reference sequence). The CDR3 extends over 16 amino acids. Trimming left V 3 bases short and J 2 bases short, with 14 bases between. CDR3 in DNA: TGTGCCAGTAGTATTTGGGGGGGAGCCGGCAATCAGCCCCAGCATTTT. This encodes CASSIWGGAGNQPQHF.

This clone was seen once. V is TRBV28 and J is TRBJ1-6; 7 bases agree with TRBD1. J gave up 6 bases and V 10 bases, and 9 bases lay outside the gene matches. Germline V gives CDR1 MDHEN, CDR2 SYDVKM. The CDR3 loop spans 14 amino acids. The CDR3 region is CATNRGTANSPLHF. DNA of the CDR3: TGTGCCACCAACCGGGGGACAGCTAATTCACCCCTCCACTTT.

The rearrangement joins TRBV25-1 to TRBJ1-4; 9 positions match TRBD1. This CDR3 has 12 residues. CDR1 is MGHDK and CDR2 is SYGVNS in the germline V gene. V lost 8 bases to trimming and J lost 6 bases; unmatched junction nucleotides: 1. The CDR3: CASRQGDEKLFF. CDR3 DNA sequence: TGTGCCAGCCGACAGGGGGATGAAAAACTGTTTTTT.

This chain joins TRBV6-5 and TRBJ2-5, with D perhaps matching TRBD2 (5 bases). The CDR3 length is 13 residues. Germline loops: CDR1 MNHEY, CDR2 SVGAGI. Trimming cost V 6 bases and J 0 bases, with 8 bases left between them. The CDR3 bases are TGTGCCAGCAGCCGGAGGTACCAAGAGACCCAGTACTTC. Protein sequence: CASSRRYQETQYF.

The rearrangement links TRBV6-1 to TRBJ1-6; D is possibly TRBD1 (5 bases). V was clipped by 2 bases and J by 0 bases, with 11 bases between them. Germline V CDR1 and CDR2: MNHNS, SASEGT. The length of the CDR3 is 17 residues. The CDR3 bases are TGTGCCAGCAGTGAAATTACAGGTAGCTCCTATAATTCACCCCTCCACTTT. Translation gives CASSEITGSSYNSPLHF.

The rearrangement joins TRBV19 to TRBJ1-2, with 8 positions matching TRBD1. J gave up 7 bases and V 4 bases, and 11 bases lay outside the gene matches. This CDR3 has 15 amino acids. CDR1 is LNHDA, CDR2 SQIVND, per germline (reference sequence). The CDR3, as DNA: TGTGCCAGTAGTACCCGGACAGGGCTTATCGGTGGCTACACCTTC. Encoded protein: CASSTRTGLIGGYTF.

The V and J genes are TRBV6-6 and TRBJ1-2, with a possible D match to TRBD1 (5 bases). The germline V gene has CDR1 MNHNY and CDR2 SVGAGI (reference sequence). The germline V and J ends were trimmed by 5 bases and 4 bases, with 20 bases remaining between them. CDR3 length: 16 residues. The CDR3 region is CASSRLGGRTAYGYTF. DNA of the CDR3: TGTGCCAGCAGTCGCCTGGGGGGGAGGACCGCCTATGGCTACACCTTC.

This clone has at least ten counts. This sequence joins TRBV7-8 and TRBJ1-5, with D maybe TRBD1 (5 bases). Germline V gene data show CDR1 as SGHVS and CDR2 as FQNEAQ. This CDR3 has 16 residues. The V end lost 1 base, the J end lost 5 bases, and 15 bases lay between the germline ends. DNA for the CDR3: TGTGCCAGCAGCTTAGTCCCCGTGGGGGGGGATCAGCCCCAGCATTTT. It is translated as CASSLVPVGGDQPQHF.

This sequence joins TRBV7-3 and TRBJ1-4; D remains ambiguous. Germline V lookup: CDR1 SGHTA, CDR2 FQGTGA. V was pared by 2 bases and J by 5 bases, with 6 bases between. There are 13 residues in the CDR3. CDR3 loop: CASSLGPNEKLFF. The DNA for the CDR3 is TGTGCCAGCAGCTTAGGGCCAAATGAAAAACTGTTTTTT.

The chain uses TRBV5-1 and TRBJ1-6, with a possible D match to TRBD1 (5 bases). The germline CDR1 and CDR2 sequences are SGHRS and YFSETQ. V gave up 4 bases and J gave up 4 bases, with 9 bases separating them. The CDR3 consists of 14 residues. The CDR3 reads CASSRQSYNSPLHF. In DNA, the CDR3 is TGCGCCAGCAGCCGACAGTCATATAATTCACCCCTCCACTTT.

CDR3 bases: TGTGCCAGCAGTTTCATAGGGGTTGGTGGCTACACCTTC. Translated: CASSFIGVGGYTF. V is TRBV28 and J is TRBJ1-2; D is possibly TRBD1 (5 bases). V gave up 3 bases and J gave up 7 bases, with 12 bases separating them. There are 13 residues in the CDR3. Germline assignment: CDR1 MDHEN and CDR2 SYDVKM.

The rearrangement uses TRBV4-3 and TRBJ2-2; maybe TRBD1 (6 bases). Trimming stripped 1 base from V and 0 bases from J, with 18 bases between. The CDR3 extends over 19 amino acids. Germline V gene sequence: CDR1 LGHNA, CDR2 YSLEER. CDR3 residues: CASSQVFSWWGPNTGELFF. Written as DNA, the CDR3 is TGCGCCAGCAGCCAAGTATTCTCTTGGTGGGGGCCGAACACCGGGGAGCTGTTTTTT.

J is TRBJ1-5 and V is TRBV28, with D possibly matching TRBD1 (6 bases). Germline assignment: CDR1 MDHEN and CDR2 SYDVKM. V lost 8 bases, J lost 4 bases, and 24 bases lay in between. CDR3 size: 17 residues. CDR3 coding DNA: TGTGCCAGCGAGAAACGGACAGCTGCCCGCCTGAATCAGCCCCAGCATTTT. Translated, it gives CASEKRTAARLNQPQHF.

The chain links TRBV11-2 to TRBJ2-2, with 7 bases lining up with TRBD1. With 4 bases clipped from V and 7 bases from J, the junction kept 3 bases outside the gene matches. CDR3 size: 13 residues. Germline assignment: CDR1 SGHAT and CDR2 FQNNGV. This CDR3 is CASSSRDSGELFF. The CDR3 coding sequence is TGTGCCAGCAGCTCTCGGGACAGCGGGGAGCTGTTTTTT.

V and J are TRBV14 and TRBJ2-1; 12 nucleotides line up with TRBD2. The CDR3 has 19 amino acids. CDR1 SGHDN and CDR2 FVKESK come from the germline V gene. After removal of 0 bases from V and 5 bases from J, the junction contained 11 bases not matched to a gene. This CDR3 is CASSQDGLAGGLRHNEQFF. CDR3 DNA sequence: TGTGCCAGCAGCCAAGATGGGCTAGCGGGAGGGCTAAGGCACAATGAGCAGTTCTTC.

Concerning this clone itself: Compared with germline, one end of the junction differs, possibly owing to a read error. The CDR3, as DNA: TGTGCCAGTAGTACCAACACTTTGGACTCTCCGGCCTTC. This codes for CASSTNTLDSPAF. The chain recombines TRBV19 with TRBJ1-2; no clear D gene. CDR1 and CDR2 from the germline V gene are LNHDA and SQIVND (reference sequence). The CDR3 sequence is 13 residues long.

The V call is TRBV11-3, the J call TRBJ2-2; possible D gene TRBD1, 5 bases. V gave up 5 bases and J gave up 1 base, with 11 bases separating them. The CDR3 totals 15 residues. Germline V CDR1 and CDR2: SGHNT, YENEEA. The CDR3 region is CASSRQGGNTGELFF. The DNA for the CDR3 is TGTGCCAGCAGCCGTCAGGGCGGGAACACCGGGGAGCTGTTTTTT.

The chain is built from TRBV7-9 and TRBJ1-6, with 8 bases matching TRBD1. With V trimmed by 4 bases and J by 7 bases, 3 bases remained unmatched. Germline V gene sequence: CDR1 SEHNR, CDR2 FQNEAQ (reference sequence). This CDR3 contains 14 residues. The CDR3 bases are TGTGCCAGCAGCTCGACAGGGGCGAATTCACCCCTCCACTTT. Its protein is CASSSTGANSPLHF.

This clone is a singleton in its sample. J is TRBJ1-5 and V is TRBV18; unclear D gene. Per germline, CDR1 KGHSH and CDR2 LQKENI. CDR3 size: 14 residues. Trimming stripped 3 bases from V and 10 bases from J, with 16 bases between. Here the CDR3 DNA reads TGTGCCAGCTCACCGGGAGCAGGCAATTCTCCCCAGCATTTT. Its protein is CASSPGAGNSPQHF.

The chain links TRBV27 to TRBJ2-5; 8 nucleotides agree with TRBD2. The CDR3 is 13 amino acids. CDR1 and CDR2 from the germline V gene are MNHEY and SMNVEV (reference sequence). Losses at the gene ends were 3 bases for V and 4 bases for J; bases not matched to a gene: 1. CDR3 loop: CASSFGGAETQYF. The DNA of the CDR3 is TGTGCCAGCAGTTTCGGGGGGGCAGAGACCCAGTACTTC.

This clone was detected only a few times. The rearrangement joins TRBV30 to TRBJ1-2; D gene uncertain. This CDR3 spans 17 amino acids. Per the germline V gene, CDR1 is GTSNPN and CDR2 is SVGIG (reference sequence). V dropped 2 bases and J dropped 8 bases, with 27 bases sitting between them. The CDR3 DNA reads as TGTGCCTGGAGTCCCCTCGGGAAGGGATACAATCAAGGGGGCTACACCTTC. It encodes CAWSPLGKGYNQGGYTF.

The rearrangement uses TRBV7-9 and TRBJ2-7, with 9 positions matching TRBD2. The germline CDR1 and CDR2 sequences are SEHNR and FQNEAQ (reference sequence). The length of the CDR3 is 13 residues. With 9 bases clipped from V and 6 bases from J, the junction kept 9 bases outside the gene matches. The CDR3: CASSGSNQSEQYF. The CDR3 DNA follows: TGTGCCAGTAGCGGGAGCAATCAGAGCGAGCAGTACTTC. Variable domain in full (rest from reference TRBV7-9 and TRBJ2-7): DTGVSQNPRHKITKRGQNVTFRCDPISEHNRLYWYRQTLGQGPEFLTYFQNEAQLEKSRLLSDRFSAERPKGSFSTLEIQRTEQGDSAMYLCASSGSNQSEQYFGPGTRLTVT.

This sequence joins TRBV28 and TRBJ2-5; 9 bases fit TRBD2. The CDR3 covers 18 residues. Trimming took 2 bases from V and 1 from J; bases not matched to a gene: 11. Germline V gene data show CDR1 as MDHEN and CDR2 as SYDVKM. The CDR3 DNA follows: TGTGCCAGCAGTTTAATTTACGGGCGGGAGGGCCTCCAAGAGACCCAGTACTTC. Protein: CASSLIYGREGLQETQYF.